This T cell receptor (beta chain) was sequenced in a study of neurological immune-mediated disorders. Noted time point: technical triplicate 3. Sorted libraries used some 1 million CD4+ or CD8+ T cells. Synthesis of cDNA was performed by 5'RACE using 10-nucleotide random UMIs. TCRdb recomputed calls from the 5' RACE reads with MiXCR, one row per CDR3 protein. The table includes 25,000 to 35,000 distinct CDR3 sequences, about 16% detected once. Trimming cost V 0 bases and J 6 bases, with 12 bases left between them. The V gene's germline CDR1 is GTSNPN and CDR2 SVGIG (reference sequence). This CDR3 is built from 15 residues.

The specimen sequenced was CD4+ T cells from blood. This receptor was obtained from a female donor with HTLV-1-associated myelopathy (HAM/TSP). V gene TRBV30 combines with J gene TRBJ1-6; a possible D gene is TRBD1 (6 bases). CDR3 nucleotides: TGTGCCTGGAGTGTACAGGGCAGGGGTAATTCACCCCTCCACTTT. Amino acids: CAWSVQGRGNSPLHF.